The 14 T cell receptor beta chains below all came from one sample that was sequenced in a study of Tregs in tolerant kidney transplant recipients. Clones were sequenced by immunoSEQ multiplex PCR, and TCRdb holds only the in-frame ones, with some missing. The sample lists tens of thousands of clones, around nine tenths occurring once. The sequencing here drew on CD4+ T cells from blood, taken before the transplant. Every receptor here comes from a human donor who received a combined kidney and bone marrow transplant.

The V and J genes are TRBV10-2 and TRBJ2-7; the D is unclear. Per germline, CDR1 WSHSY and CDR2 SAAADI. The CDR3 consists of 13 residues. The V and J ends lost 3 bases and 3 bases respectively, with 9 bases between them. The CDR3 region has the DNA TGCGCCAGCAGTGAAAACACCAACTACGAGCAGTACTTC. Protein product: CASSENTNYEQYF.

The chain carries TRBV11-2 and TRBJ2-7; possibly TRBD2 for D (7 bases). V lost 1 base and J 2 bases, leaving 9 bases between the germline ends. Germline CDR1 reads SGHAT; CDR2 reads FQNNGV. This CDR3 contains 14 residues. CDR3 nucleotides: TGTGCCAGCAGCTTAGCGGGGGGCCCCTACGAGCAGTACTTC. Protein: CASSLAGGPYEQYF.

J is TRBJ2-2 and V is TRBV6-5; 7 positions agree with TRBD1. Losses at the gene ends were 6 bases for V and 0 bases for J; bases not matched to a gene: 4. The germline gives CDR1 MNHEY, CDR2 SVGAGI. This CDR3 has 15 amino acids. The DNA of the CDR3 is TGTGCCAGCAGAAGGACAGGAGCGAACACCGGGGAGCTGTTTTTT. Translation gives CASRRTGANTGELFF.

V is TRBV29-1 and J is TRBJ1-1; the D is unclear. The germline CDR1 and CDR2 sequences are SQVTM and ANQGSEA. V was shortened by 3 bases and J by 5 bases, with 13 bases between the two germline ends. CDR3 length equals 13 residues. The CDR3 nucleotides read TGCAGCGTTGACACGGGTCTGGAAACTGAAGCTTTCTTT. Its translation is CSVDTGLETEAFF.

The V gene is TRBV29-1, the J gene TRBJ2-1; weak D call: TRBD1 (6 bases). This CDR3 spans 14 amino acids. The V gene's germline CDR1 is SQVTM and CDR2 ANQGSEA. The CDR3 coding sequence is TGCAGTGTCCTTAGAGGGGGAACGATGGATGAGCAGTTCTTC. The encoded protein is CSVLRGGTMDEQFF.

This chain joins TRBV6-1 and TRBJ2-7; TRBD1 agrees at 7 bases. The length of the CDR3 is 13 residues. The V and J ends lost 3 bases and 4 bases, in that order; junction bases with no gene match: 3. Germline loops: CDR1 MNHNS, CDR2 SASEGT. This CDR3 reads CASSDGTVYEQYF. CDR3 nucleotide sequence: TGTGCCAGCAGTGACGGGACAGTATACGAGCAGTACTTC.

V is TRBV27 and J is TRBJ2-2; D possibly corresponds to TRBD2 (6 bases). There are 17 residues in the CDR3. With 4 bases removed from V and 4 bases from J, the gap between germline ends came to 19 bases. Germline loops: CDR1 MNHEY, CDR2 SMNVEV (reference sequence). CDR3 loop: CASSSSNWDFATGELFF. In DNA form, the CDR3 reads TGTGCCAGCAGTTCCTCCAACTGGGACTTTGCCACCGGGGAGCTGTTTTTT.

The chain combines TRBV28 with TRBJ2-5; perhaps TRBD2 as D (5 bases). This CDR3 comprises 14 residues. The ends were cut back, 6 bases at V and 5 bases at J, with 16 bases in the middle. The germline CDR1 and CDR2 sequences are MDHEN and SYDVKM. The CDR3 protein is CASSRLAHGETQYF. The CDR3 DNA reads as TGTGCCAGCAGCCGATTAGCGCACGGTGAGACCCAGTACTTC.

The V call is TRBV7-8, the J call TRBJ1-1, with TRBD1 identical over 7 bases. CDR3 length: 13 amino acids. Germline lookup yields CDR1 SGHVS and CDR2 FQNEAQ. Trimming took 5 bases from V and 3 from J; bases not matched to a gene: 3. Here the CDR3 DNA reads TGTGCCAGCAGCCCCGACAGGGACACTGAAGCTTTCTTT. Protein product: CASSPDRDTEAFF.

The chain employs TRBV5-1 and TRBJ1-1; TRBD1 might be the D (6 bases). The CDR3 spans 14 residues. The germline V gene has CDR1 SGHRS and CDR2 YFSETQ. V gave up 4 bases and J gave up 0 bases, with 10 bases separating them. The CDR3 nucleotides read TGCGCCAGCAGCCGAGGGACAATGAACACTGAAGCTTTCTTT. Translation: CASSRGTMNTEAFF.

This chain links TRBV10-1 with TRBJ1-1, with 8 bases matching TRBD1. Germline-derived CDR1 and CDR2 are WNHNN and SYGVQD (reference sequence). The length of the CDR3 is 13 residues. Trimming cost V 10 bases and J 9 bases; bases outside gene matches: 13. DNA for the CDR3: TGCGCCAACGCCCTCCGGGACAGGAGAAAAGCTTTCTTT. Encoded protein: CANALRDRRKAFF.

CDR3 sequence reads: CASSPDGVSNQPQHF. In nucleotides, the CDR3 is TGTGCCAGCAGCCCCGACGGGGTGAGCAATCAGCCCCAGCATTTT. This chain joins TRBV9 and TRBJ1-5; D remains ambiguous. The length of the CDR3 is 15 residues. Germline values: CDR1 SGDLS, CDR2 YYNGEE. V was pared by 4 bases and J by 1 base, with 12 bases between.

This chain joins TRBV5-1 and TRBJ2-1; 7 bases are a match to TRBD2. Germline assignment: CDR1 SGHRS and CDR2 YFSETQ. V was pared by 0 bases and J by 6 bases, with 6 bases of the junction left unmatched. This CDR3 contains 15 residues. As DNA, the CDR3 is TGCGCCAGCAGCTTGGAAGCTCCTAGCGGCAATGAGCAGTTCTTC. Translated, it gives CASSLEAPSGNEQFF.

V gene TRBV4-3 combines with J gene TRBJ2-7, with 7 positions matching TRBD2. This CDR3 contains 15 residues. Germline CDR1 and CDR2: LGHNA and YSLEER. The V gene end was trimmed by 3 bases and the J gene end by 0 bases; junction bases not matched to a gene: 5. CDR3 protein: CASSQIAGDSYEQYF. CDR3 nucleotide sequence: TGCGCCAGCAGCCAGATAGCGGGTGACTCCTACGAGCAGTACTTC.